These 26 T cell receptor beta chains originate from one sample sequenced in a study of cytomegalovirus exposure and HLA in healthy donors. A multiplex PCR was run with 60 Vbeta primers and 13 Jbeta primers. The repertoire was sequenced with immunoSEQ multiplex PCR; TCRdb's copy has only in-frame clones and lacks some. This table has 120,000 to 150,000 clones, around 80% appearing once. Sequencing was done on a sample of PBMCs. The receptors originated from a man aged 40-50 years in good health and CMV-seronegative.

The rearrangement links TRBV4-1 to TRBJ2-5; maybe TRBD2 (6 bases). CDR3 length equals 16 residues. The V gene lost 0 bases and the J gene lost 7 bases, with 18 bases spanning the gap. Germline V gene sequence: CDR1 MGHRA, CDR2 YSYEKL. The CDR3 region is CASSQELRQAGWTQYF. The CDR3, as DNA: TGCGCCAGCAGCCAAGAATTGCGGCAGGCGGGGTGGACCCAGTACTTC.

V and J are TRBV11-2 and TRBJ2-1, with 8 bases that match TRBD2. The V gene end was trimmed by 5 bases and the J gene end by 7 bases; junction bases not matched to a gene: 13. The CDR3 spans 16 residues. Germline V gives CDR1 SGHAT, CDR2 FQNNGV. DNA of the CDR3: TGTGCCAGCAGCCCTCTGATAGCGGGGAAGGGGAATGAGCAGTTCTTC. This sequence encodes CASSPLIAGKGNEQFF.

The rearrangement joins TRBV5-4 to TRBJ1-4, with unresolved D. The V gene lost 4 bases and the J gene lost 6 bases, with 13 bases spanning the gap. The CDR3 has 14 amino acids. Germline CDR1 SGHNT, CDR2 YYREEE (reference sequence). The DNA for the CDR3 is TGTGCCAGCAGCCCGGTACCGGGAGATGAAAAACTGTTTTTT. This gives the protein CASSPVPGDEKLFF.

This chain connects TRBV5-1 to TRBJ1-5; D perhaps matches TRBD1 (6 bases). Germline V gene data show CDR1 as SGHRS and CDR2 as YFSETQ. The CDR3 length is 13 residues. Trimming removed 4 bases from V and 4 bases from J, with 9 bases in between. CDR3 amino acids: CASSVDRNQPQHF. CDR3 sequence (DNA): TGCGCCAGCAGCGTCGACAGGAATCAGCCCCAGCATTTT.

CDR3 in DNA: TGTGCCAGCAGCACGCGACAGGGGGCAGGGGAAAAACTGTTTTTT. This encodes CASSTRQGAGEKLFF. V gene TRBV7-6 combines with J gene TRBJ1-4; TRBD1 matches at 10 bases. V dropped 5 bases and J dropped 8; count of bases not matched to a gene: 8. This CDR3 comprises 15 residues. CDR1 and CDR2 from the germline V gene are SGHVS and FNYEAQ.

This sequence joins TRBV25-1 and TRBJ2-5; 12 bases fit TRBD2. Germline trimming cut 4 bases from V and 1 base from J; bases unmatched to any gene: 7. There are 17 residues in the CDR3. The germline V gene encodes CDR1 MGHDK and CDR2 SYGVNS. This CDR3 is CASSATGLAGFQETQYF. Written as DNA, the CDR3 is TGTGCCAGCAGTGCTACAGGACTAGCGGGATTCCAAGAGACCCAGTACTTC.

This clone was observed a few times. The V and J genes are TRBV7-8 and TRBJ1-2; maybe TRBD1 (6 bases). The CDR3 has 17 residues. Trimming took 2 bases from V and 2 from J, leaving 18 bases between them. Germline lookup yields CDR1 SGHVS and CDR2 FQNEAQ. The chain's CDR3 is CASSLRVLDRTNYGYTF. The CDR3 coding sequence is TGTGCCAGCAGCTTAAGGGTTCTCGACAGGACAAACTATGGCTACACCTTC.

This chain links TRBV6-1 with TRBJ1-1; 8 nucleotides line up with TRBD1. The J segment lost 2 bases and the V segment lost 6 bases, leaving 2 bases of the junction unmatched. Germline V gives CDR1 MNHNS, CDR2 SASEGT. This CDR3 spans 13 amino acids. The CDR3 DNA sequence: TGTGCCAGCAGGGGACAGGCAAACACTGAAGCTTTCTTT. Protein sequence: CASRGQANTEAFF.

In its sample, this clone was seen once. This chain joins TRBV2 and TRBJ2-7, with a tentative D call TRBD2 (5 bases). The CDR3 length is 13 residues. V shed 6 bases and J shed 1 base, with 10 bases lying between them. In germline, CDR1 is SNHLY, CDR2 FYNNEI. The CDR3 DNA reads as TGTGCCAGCAGAGGCCGGGGATCCTACGAGCAGTACTTC. Translating it yields CASRGRGSYEQYF. Together with reference TRBV2 and TRBJ2-7, the CDR3 gives the full variable domain: EPEVTQTPSHQVTQMGQEVILRCVPISNHLYFYWYRQILGQKVEFLVSFYNNEISEKSEIFDDQFSVERPDGSNFTLKIRSTKLEDSAMYFCASRGRGSYEQYFGPGTRLTVT.

The chain recombines TRBV6-6 with TRBJ2-1, with a possible D match to TRBD2 (5 bases). Trimming left V 5 bases short and J 4 bases short, with 18 bases between. Per germline, CDR1 MNHNY and CDR2 SVGAGI (reference sequence). This CDR3 is built from 16 residues. Here the CDR3 DNA reads TGTGCCAGCAGTCCTGACCGGGGAAGGGCTTACAATGAGCAGTTCTTC. Translation: CASSPDRGRAYNEQFF.

The rearrangement links TRBV5-1 to TRBJ2-1; D gene unclear. The CDR3 totals 14 residues. The V end was cut by 4 bases, the J end by 8 bases, with 16 bases between. Germline V lookup: CDR1 SGHRS, CDR2 YFSETQ. The CDR3 here is CASSPITNPHEQFF. As DNA, the CDR3 is TGCGCCAGCAGCCCTATAACCAATCCCCATGAGCAGTTCTTC. Filled out from reference TRBV5-1 and TRBJ2-1, the complete variable domain reads KAGVTQTPRYLIKTRGQQVTLSCSPISGHRSVSWYQQTPGQGLQFLFEYFSETQRNKGNFPGRFSGRQFSNSRSEMNVSTLELGDSALYLCASSPITNPHEQFFGPGTRLTVL.

The chain links TRBV7-2 to TRBJ1-1; the D gene is possibly TRBD1 (6 bases). V was trimmed by 5 bases and J by 1 base, leaving 14 bases between them. The CDR3 sequence is 15 residues long. The V gene's germline CDR1 is SGHTA and CDR2 FQGNSA. The CDR3 loop is CASSLQTGRNTEAFF. The CDR3 DNA sequence: TGTGCCAGCAGCCTACAGACAGGTAGGAACACTGAAGCTTTCTTT.

The V call is TRBV7-3, the J call TRBJ2-3; possible D gene TRBD1, 5 bases. The CDR3 is made up of 14 amino acids. Trimming removed 3 bases from V and 1 base from J, with 8 bases in between. The germline V gene has CDR1 SGHTA and CDR2 FQGTGA. The CDR3 sequence is CASSLGRGTDTQYF. The CDR3, as DNA: TGTGCCAGCAGCTTGGGCAGGGGCACAGATACGCAGTATTTT.

The chain couples TRBV6-6 to TRBJ1-1; D is uncertain. With 2 bases removed from V and 10 bases from J, the gap between germline ends came to 23 bases. There are 16 residues in the CDR3. Germline lookup yields CDR1 MNHNY and CDR2 SVGAGI (reference sequence). CDR3 in DNA: TGTGCCAGCAGTTACCGAACCGGCCCCCGATCGGAGGGAGCTTTCTTT. It encodes CASSYRTGPRSEGAFF.

The chain has TRBV5-7 and TRBJ1-2; 9 bases line up with TRBD1. TRBV5-7 is known as an ORF, though its function is uncertain. Germline trimming cut 4 bases from V and 8 bases from J; bases unmatched to any gene: 12. This CDR3 comprises 15 residues. CDR3 residues: CASSPIVRGQGGYTF. CDR3 DNA sequence: TGTGCCAGCAGCCCCATCGTCAGGGGACAGGGAGGCTACACCTTC.

The rearrangement links TRBV2 to TRBJ1-3, with D unresolved. The CDR3 spans 15 residues. Between the trimmed V and J ends, which lost 10 bases and 0 bases, there was a span of 16 bases. Germline CDR1 is SNHLY and CDR2 is FYNNEI. The CDR3 nucleotides read TGTGCCACCACCGAGGGTGTGGGCTCTGGAAACACCATATATTTT. Residues: CATTEGVGSGNTIYF.

This clone has a handful of counts. The chain employs TRBV6-5 and TRBJ2-7; 9 bases map to TRBD1. J gave up 4 bases and V 2 bases, and 9 bases lay outside the gene matches. The CDR3 runs 16 residues. The V gene's germline CDR1 is MNHEY and CDR2 SVGAGI. The CDR3 DNA is TGTGCCAGCAGTTACGGCTCTGGGACAGGGATATACGAGCAGTACTTC. It translates to CASSYGSGTGIYEQYF.

The chain joins TRBV7-2 to TRBJ2-1, with D possibly TRBD2 on 5 matching bases. The CDR3 is 15 amino acids. Germline V gene lookup returns CDR1 SGHTA and CDR2 FQGNSA. V lost 5 bases, J lost 3 bases, and 14 bases lay in between. The CDR3 here is CASSKSGSGYNEQFF. The DNA for the CDR3 is TGTGCCAGCAGCAAGAGCGGTTCTGGCTACAATGAGCAGTTCTTC.

A single count supports this clone. This chain uses TRBV27 with TRBJ2-5; weak D call: TRBD2 (5 bases). The J call could be wrong; TRBJ2-7 is a better fit for the DNA end. Germline CDR1 is MNHEY and CDR2 is SMNVEV (reference sequence). This CDR3 is built from 14 residues. The chain's CDR3 is CASSPLGLMYEQYF. In DNA form, the CDR3 reads TGTGCCAGCAGCCCCCTTGGACTGATGTACGAGCAGTACTTC.

The chain links TRBV7-9 to TRBJ2-6; D is uncertain. From germline, CDR1 is SEHNR and CDR2 FQNEAQ (reference sequence). CDR3 length equals 15 residues. Trimming took off 2 bases at V and 3 bases at J, with 8 bases between the two ends. CDR3 DNA: TGTGCCAGCAGCTTACCGGGTAGTGGGGCCAACGTCCTGACTTTC. Translation gives CASSLPGSGANVLTF.

The V gene is TRBV6-5, the J gene TRBJ2-5, with D unclear. The DNA end lines up better with TRBJ2-7; the J call may be wrong. Germline loops: CDR1 MNHEY, CDR2 SVGAGI. The CDR3 contains 15 residues. This CDR3 is CASTGRHASSYEQYF. CDR3 coding DNA: TGTGCCAGCACCGGTCGACATGCGAGCTCCTACGAGCAGTACTTC.

The chain carries TRBV7-3 and TRBJ2-3; 7 bases line up with TRBD2. After removal of 4 bases from V and 6 bases from J, the junction contained 16 bases not matched to a gene. Looked up from germline, CDR1 is SGHTA and CDR2 is FQGTGA. The length of the CDR3 is 17 residues. CDR3 bases: TGTGCCAGCAGCTCTCAATACGGACTAGTCGAAGGTGATACGCAGTATTTT. Translating gives CASSSQYGLVEGDTQYF.

This chain links TRBV28 with TRBJ1-5, with D possibly TRBD1 on 6 matching bases. The CDR3 runs 16 residues. Trimming shortened V by 4 bases and J by 2 bases, and 15 bases separated the two germline ends. The germline CDR1 and CDR2 sequences are MDHEN and SYDVKM. The CDR3 loop is CASSSLQGLGNQPQHF. In DNA form, the CDR3 reads TGTGCCAGCAGTTCCCTTCAGGGGCTTGGCAATCAGCCCCAGCATTTT.

The chain is built from TRBV27 and TRBJ1-2, with 8 bases aligning to TRBD1. Germline V gives CDR1 MNHEY, CDR2 SMNVEV (reference sequence). The trim removed 5 bases at V and 2 bases at J, leaving 4 bases unmatched. The CDR3 extends over 14 amino acids. DNA for the CDR3: TGTGCCAGCAGTATACGGACAGGGAACTATGGCTACACCTTC. Translation gives CASSIRTGNYGYTF.

The chain recombines TRBV4-2 with TRBJ2-3; 12 nucleotides agree with TRBD2. The trim removed 1 base at V and 3 bases at J, leaving 8 bases unmatched. The CDR3 runs to 18 residues. CDR1 LGHNA and CDR2 YNFKEQ come from the germline V gene. This chain's CDR3 is CASSQGSSGGAGTDTQYF. CDR3 sequence (DNA): TGTGCCAGCAGCCAAGGGTCTAGCGGGGGGGCTGGGACAGATACGCAGTATTTT.

V usage is TRBV5-1 and J usage is TRBJ1-4; perhaps TRBD1 as D (6 bases). Germline loops: CDR1 SGHRS, CDR2 YFSETQ. The CDR3 spans 14 residues. V lost 0 bases and J lost 8, with 11 bases in between. CDR3 DNA: TGCGCCAGCAGCTTGGTAGGGGGTTCCGAAAAACTGTTTTTT. Translating it yields CASSLVGGSEKLFF. The full variable domain, in which reference TRBV5-1 and TRBJ1-4 provide the parts outside the CDR3, is KAGVTQTPRYLIKTRGQQVTLSCSPISGHRSVSWYQQTPGQGLQFLFEYFSETQRNKGNFPGRFSGRQFSNSRSEMNVSTLELGDSALYLCASSLVGGSEKLFFGSGTQLSVL.